These T cell receptor beta chains were read from a single sample in a study of OX40 agonist ivuxolimab in advanced cancers. Method: immunoSEQ multiplex PCR; TCRdb's copy keeps in-frame clones and lacks some. The sample lists around 84,000 clones; over 80% were seen once. This specimen was CD4+ or CD8+ T cells sorted from blood, taken in a trial of the OX40 agonist ivuxolimab. The source is an adult with an advanced solid tumor such as melanoma, head and neck, liver or kidney cancer. The CDR3 runs from the conserved cysteine through the conserved F or W. The D gene is left open where the match is weak. Size is omitted from some rows. Given values are once, few, many or a class for expanded clones.

TRBV29-1	NA	16	TRBJ2-6	TRBD2	CGVGSGIGSGANVLTF	TGCGGCGTGGGTAGCGGGATTGGCTCTGGGGCCAACGTCCTGACTTTC
TRBV6-5	NA	13	TRBJ2-7	NA	CASRRAGTYEQYF	TGTGCCAGCAGGCGGGCAGGGACCTACGAGCAGTACTTC
TRBV5-4	NA	13	TRBJ1-2	NA	CASSYDVGYGYTF	TGTGCCAGCAGCTACGACGTGGGCTATGGCTACACCTTC
TRBV18	NA	18	TRBJ2-2	TRBD2	CASSPFIAGTGNTGELFF	TGTGCCAGCTCACCGTTCATAGCGGGAACCGGCAACACCGGGGAGCTGTTTTTT
TRBV27	NA	14	TRBJ2-5	TRBD1	CASSSTGGWETQYF	TGTGCCAGCAGTTCCACAGGGGGCTGGGAGACCCAGTACTTC
TRBV7-2	NA	18	TRBJ2-5	TRBD2	CASSLWVAGEGLRETQYF	TGTGCCAGCAGCTTGTGGGTAGCGGGAGAGGGGCTTCGAGAGACCCAGTACTTC
TRBV7-9	NA	14	TRBJ2-3	TRBD1	CASSPGTGGDTQYF	TGTGCCAGCAGCCCCGGGACAGGGGGGGATACGCAGTATTTT
TRBV5-4	NA	11	TRBJ2-1	NA	CASSRDLEQFF	TGTGCCAGCAGCCGGGACTTAGAGCAGTTCTTC
TRBV7-6	NA	17	TRBJ2-7	TRBD2	CASSLAAAGGPLDEQYF	TGTGCCAGCAGCTTAGCGGCAGCGGGAGGGCCTCTGGACGAGCAGTACTTC
TRBV5-4	NA	16	TRBJ1-2	TRBD1	CASSSMVDRDPYGYTF	TGTGCCAGCAGCTCGATGGTGGACAGGGACCCCTATGGCTACACCTTC
TRBV30	NA	13	TRBJ2-5	TRBD2	CAWRLAGGETQYF	TGTGCCTGGCGCCTAGCGGGAGGAGAGACCCAGTACTTC
TRBV19	NA	16	TRBJ1-2	NA	CASSIEGSGSNYGYTF	TGTGCCAGTAGTATAGAAGGGTCGGGTTCTAACTATGGCTACACCTTC
TRBV30	NA	15	TRBJ1-6	TRBD1	CAYCRDRGDNSPLHF	TGTGCCTATTGCCGTGACAGGGGGGATAATTCACCCCTCCACTTT
TRBV10-3	NA	13	TRBJ2-1	NA	CAISESTVREQFF	TGTGCCATCAGTGAGTCGACAGTTCGGGAGCAGTTCTTC
TRBV2	NA	15	TRBJ2-1	TRBD2	CASSATSGDVHEQFF	TGTGCCAGCAGCGCGACTAGCGGGGACGTCCATGAGCAGTTCTTC
TRBV6-1	few	12	TRBJ1-2	NA	CASSETEILYTF	TGTGCCAGCAGTGAAACTGAGATTCTCTACACCTTC
TRBV2	NA	13	TRBJ1-1	NA	CASSSDMNTEAFF	TGTGCCAGCAGTTCGGACATGAACACTGAAGCTTTCTTT
TRBV7-6	NA	14	TRBJ2-2	NA	CASSAGQNTGELFF	TGTGCCAGCAGCGCCGGGCAGAACACCGGGGAGCTGTTTTTT
TRBV9	NA	13	TRBJ1-4	NA	CASSTGQGEKLFF	TGTGCCAGCAGCACCGGGCAAGGTGAAAAACTGTTTTTT
TRBV25-1	NA	16	TRBJ2-5	TRBD1	CASSPPRGTGGETQYF	TGTGCCAGCAGTCCTCCCCGGGGGACAGGAGGAGAGACCCAGTACTTC
TRBV5-5	NA	17	TRBJ2-2	TRBD2	CASSASTSGRQSGELFF	TGTGCCAGCAGCGCCTCTACTAGCGGGAGACAGTCCGGGGAGCTGTTTTTT